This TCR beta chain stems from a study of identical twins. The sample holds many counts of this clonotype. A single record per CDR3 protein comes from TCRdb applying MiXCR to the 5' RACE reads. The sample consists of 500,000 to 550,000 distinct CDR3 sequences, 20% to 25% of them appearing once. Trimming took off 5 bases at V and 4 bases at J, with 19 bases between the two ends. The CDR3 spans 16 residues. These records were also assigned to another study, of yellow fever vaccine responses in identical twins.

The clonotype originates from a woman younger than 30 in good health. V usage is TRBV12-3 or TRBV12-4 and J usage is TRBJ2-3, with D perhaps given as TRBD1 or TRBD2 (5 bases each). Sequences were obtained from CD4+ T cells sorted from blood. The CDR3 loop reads CASSGFGEVGADTQYF. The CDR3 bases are TGTGCCAGCAGTGGTTTTGGAGAAGTGGGGGCAGATACGCAGTATTTT.